The 15 T cell receptor beta chains below come from one sample, sequenced in a study of blood T cell repertoires in COVID-19. The assay was immunoSEQ multiplex PCR, and TCRdb's table has in-frame clones only and misses some. The sample yields tens of thousands of clones, about 86% seen once. Sequences were obtained from peripheral blood. The receptor set was obtained from a woman of 80 years or more with active or convalescent COVID-19.

The rearrangement joins TRBV6-6 to TRBJ1-5, with TRBD1 matching 7 bases. Germline CDR1 and CDR2: MNHNY and SVGAGI (reference sequence). There are 13 residues in the CDR3. The junction had 5 bases not matched to a gene; V was cut back by 5 bases and J by 7 bases. The CDR3 loop is CASSPDRAQPQHF. CDR3 sequence (DNA): TGTGCCAGCAGTCCCGACAGGGCCCAGCCCCAGCATTTT.

This sequence joins TRBV5-5 and TRBJ1-1; D is undetermined. Germline CDR1 reads SGHKS; CDR2 reads YYEKEE (reference sequence). This CDR3 contains 13 residues. V shed 0 bases and J shed 2 bases, with 5 bases lying between them. CDR3 residues: CASSLGGNTEAFF. CDR3 sequence (DNA): TGTGCCAGCAGCTTGGGAGGTAACACTGAAGCTTTCTTT.

Only a few counts were recorded for this clone. The chain combines TRBV5-1 with TRBJ2-3; D may be TRBD2 (6 bases). Germline CDR1 SGHRS, CDR2 YFSETQ. The CDR3 is made up of 13 amino acids. V lost 4 bases to trimming and J lost 2 bases, with 8 bases between them. Written as DNA, the CDR3 is TGCGCCAGCAGCCTGCGGGACACAGATACGCAGTATTTT. It encodes CASSLRDTDTQYF. The variable domain in full, with the rest retrieved from reference TRBV5-1 and TRBJ2-3, is KAGVTQTPRYLIKTRGQQVTLSCSPISGHRSVSWYQQTPGQGLQFLFEYFSETQRNKGNFPGRFSGRQFSNSRSEMNVSTLELGDSALYLCASSLRDTDTQYFGPGTRLTVL.

The CDR3 DNA follows: TGCGCCAGCAGCCCGCGACCGGGCGGGAGGGCCCACGAGCAGTACTTC. It translates to CASSPRPGGRAHEQYF. The chain joins TRBV5-1 to TRBJ2-7; the match to TRBD2 covers 9 bases. The germline V gene has CDR1 SGHRS and CDR2 YFSETQ. This CDR3 has 16 amino acids. The V and J ends lost 4 bases and 5 bases, in that order; junction bases with no gene match: 13.

This rearrangement joins TRBV19 to TRBJ2-3; a possible D gene is TRBD1 (5 bases). Germline V gene sequence: CDR1 LNHDA, CDR2 SQIVND (reference sequence). The CDR3 loop spans 16 amino acids. Trimming removed 4 bases at V and 5 bases at J, with 19 bases between. CDR3 protein: CASSKVAGRFGDTQYF. The DNA of the CDR3 is TGTGCCAGTAGTAAGGTGGCAGGGCGGTTTGGAGATACGCAGTATTTT.

The table lists this clone with a few counts. The chain is built from TRBV7-9 and TRBJ2-1; TRBD2 agrees at 11 bases. With 1 base clipped from V and 6 bases from J, the junction kept 5 bases outside the gene matches. From germline, CDR1 is SEHNR and CDR2 FQNEAQ (reference sequence). The CDR3 is 16 residues long. CDR3 amino acids: CASSLGPGLAVNEQFF. The CDR3 nucleotides are TGTGCCAGCAGCTTAGGGCCGGGACTAGCGGTCAATGAGCAGTTCTTC.

The chain employs TRBV4-2 and TRBJ2-1, with D hard to call. V was pared by 0 bases and J by 9 bases, with 9 bases between. From germline, CDR1 is LGHNA and CDR2 YNFKEQ. The CDR3 consists of 13 residues. CDR3 nucleotide sequence: TGTGCCAGCAGCCAAGAAACAGCCAGTGAGCAGTTCTTC. Translation: CASSQETASEQFF.

The chain is built from TRBV18 and TRBJ2-7, with 9 bases matching TRBD2. Germline CDR1 KGHSH, CDR2 LQKENI. The CDR3 runs to 17 residues. After removal of 1 base from V and 6 bases from J, the junction contained 13 bases not matched to a gene. CDR3 sequence (DNA): TGTGCCAGCTCACCACGCAGGACGGGCGGGAGGGAGGCCGAGCAGTACTTC. Translated: CASSPRRTGGREAEQYF.

The rearrangement uses TRBV12-3 or TRBV12-4 and TRBJ2-2; TRBD2 might be the D (5 bases). V was clipped by 3 bases and J by 6 bases, with 8 bases between them. The length of the CDR3 is 13 residues. The CDR3 nucleotides are TGTGCCAGCAGTTTTGGAGGACCCGGGGAGCTGTTTTTT. Translation gives CASSFGGPGELFF.

J is TRBJ1-6 and V is TRBV30, with a weak D call TRBD1 (5 bases). The CDR3 loop spans 15 amino acids. Trimming pared 0 bases from V and 5 bases from J, leaving 11 bases between. Germline V gene sequence: CDR1 GTSNPN, CDR2 SVGIG (reference sequence). CDR3 amino acids: CAWSVGGTNNSPLHF. CDR3 nucleotides: TGTGCCTGGAGTGTCGGGGGAACAAATAATTCACCCCTCCACTTT.

The chain couples TRBV2 to TRBJ1-4; maybe TRBD1 (5 bases). The V and J ends lost 5 bases and 2 bases respectively, with 18 bases between them. The CDR3 length is 17 residues. Germline CDR1 reads SNHLY; CDR2 reads FYNNEI. For the CDR3, the DNA is TGTGCCAGCAGTACGGGACCCGGAGGGGAGACTAATGAAAAACTGTTTTTT. Translated: CASSTGPGGETNEKLFF.

The V call is TRBV4-2, the J call TRBJ2-1, with TRBD2 matching 11 bases. V gave up 3 bases and J gave up 3 bases; unmatched junction bases: 7. Germline V gene lookup returns CDR1 LGHNA and CDR2 YNFKEQ. This CDR3 region has 17 residues. The CDR3 bases are TGTGCCAGCAGCCAGGAACTAGCGGGAGCCGGCTACAATGAGCAGTTCTTC. Translation: CASSQELAGAGYNEQFF.

The chain has TRBV18 and TRBJ2-5, with D tentatively TRBD2 (6 bases). CDR1 is KGHSH, CDR2 LQKENI, per germline. V was cut by 4 bases and J by 2 bases, with 17 bases left in between. This CDR3 spans 16 amino acids. CDR3 loop: CASSRGGAGLQETQYF. CDR3 in DNA: TGTGCCAGCTCACGGGGCGGGGCAGGCTTACAAGAGACCCAGTACTTC.

The genes are TRBV5-1 and TRBJ1-5, with 7 bases fitting TRBD1. Germline trimming cut 4 bases from V and 0 bases from J; bases unmatched to any gene: 4. Germline values: CDR1 SGHRS, CDR2 YFSETQ. The CDR3 has 15 amino acids. The DNA of the CDR3 is TGCGCCAGCAGCCCAGGGGGTAGTAGCAATCAGCCCCAGCATTTT. Residues: CASSPGGSSNQPQHF.

V usage is TRBV6-5 and J usage is TRBJ2-1; D possibly corresponds to TRBD2 (6 bases). The CDR3 sequence is 13 residues long. Trimming shortened V by 7 bases and J by 6 bases, and 13 bases separated the two germline ends. The V gene's germline CDR1 is MNHEY and CDR2 SVGAGI. CDR3: CASTPRGFNEQFF. The CDR3 DNA reads TGTGCCAGCACCCCCCGGGGGTTCAATGAGCAGTTCTTC.